The rows below give T cell receptor beta chains drawn from one sample of a study of blood T cell repertoires in COVID-19. Profiling relied on immunoSEQ multiplex PCR, and the TCRdb table lists in-frame clones only, not all of them. The repertoire consists of roughly 200,000 clones, with around nine tenths occurring once and the leading ten covering 5.5% to 7.5%. The sequencing input was peripheral blood. The receptors derive from a man in his forties with acute or convalescent COVID-19. The CDR3 runs from the conserved cysteine through the conserved F or W. Fields, in order: J gene, CDR3 length, V gene, D gene, clone size, CDR3 DNA, CDR3 protein. D genes are given only for firm matches. Size tells how often a clone was seen (once, few, many) or the class of an expanded clone, and some rows leave it out.

TRBJ2-3	13	TRBV15	NA	NA	TGTGCCACCACCCCAAGCCGCACAGATACGCAGTATTTT	CATTPSRTDTQYF
TRBJ2-7	11	TRBV12-5	NA	NA	TGTGCTAGTGGGTATTCCTACGAGCAGTACTTC	CASGYSYEQYF
TRBJ1-5	16	TRBV6-1	TRBD1	NA	TGTGCCAGCAGTGAAGCAGGGGGCGGGAGCAATCAGCCCCAGCATTTT	CASSEAGGGSNQPQHF
TRBJ2-7	14	TRBV28	TRBD1	NA	TGTGCCAGCAGTGAACACAGGGGGTCCTACGAGCAGTACTTC	CASSEHRGSYEQYF
TRBJ1-1	15	TRBV5-1	NA	NA	TGCGCCAGCAGCTTGAATCAGGGCTTAAACACTGAAGCTTTCTTT	CASSLNQGLNTEAFF
TRBJ2-7	16	TRBV15	NA	NA	TGTGCCACCAGCAGTGGAACCGTGGGGGGTAGCTACGAGCAGTACTTC	CATSSGTVGGSYEQYF
TRBJ2-1	14	TRBV7-9	NA	NA	TGTGCCAGCAGCTTAAGAGGAGGGTTTCGGGAGCAGTTCTTC	CASSLRGGFREQFF
TRBJ1-1	16	TRBV4-1	NA	NA	TGCGCCAGCAGCCACCCACCCCAGGGTCTCCACACTGAAGCTTTCTTT	CASSHPPQGLHTEAFF
TRBJ2-7	13	TRBV3-1/TRBV3-2	TRBD1	NA	TGTGCCAGCAGCCTCGGACCGGGACAGAGCCACTTTTTC	CASSLGPGQSHFF
TRBJ2-7	13	TRBV7-9	NA	NA	TGTGCCAGCAGCTTGACGAGGACCTACGAGCAGTACTTC	CASSLTRTYEQYF
TRBJ2-7	14	TRBV4-3	TRBD1	NA	TGCGCCAGCAGCCTCCTGACAGGGGGCAACGAGCAGTACTTC	CASSLLTGGNEQYF
TRBJ1-1	14	TRBV2	NA	NA	TGTGCCAGCAGTGAAGGAAGGGGGAACACTGAAGCTTTCTTT	CASSEGRGNTEAFF
TRBJ1-6	14	TRBV9	TRBD1	NA	TGTGCCAGCAGCGTAGCAGGGGGCAGTTCACCCCTCCACTTT	CASSVAGGSSPLHF
TRBJ2-1	18	TRBV21-1	NA	once	TGTGCCAGCAGCAAAGCGGCCCTAGCGGGGCCCTACGACAATGAGCAGTTCTTC	CASSKAALAGPYDNEQFF
TRBJ1-4	15	TRBV6-5	NA	NA	TGTGCCAGCAGATTAGTGGGGACTTCTAATGAAAAACTGTTTTTT	CASRLVGTSNEKLFF
TRBJ2-7	16	TRBV5-1	TRBD2	NA	TGCGCCAGCAGCCAGACAGTAGCGGGGGGCTCCTACGAGCAGTACTTC	CASSQTVAGGSYEQYF
TRBJ2-3	14	TRBV7-9	TRBD1	once	TGTGCCTCTATGGGGACAGGCCCCACAGATACGCAGTATTTT	CASMGTGPTDTQYF